The 6 T cell receptor beta chains reported below all come from one sample, sequenced in a study of a mutant IDH1 vaccine in newly diagnosed glioma. Using immunoSEQ multiplex PCR, the repertoire was profiled, and TCRdb retains in-frame clones only, with some absent. Of about 51,000 clones detected, over 75% appear once; the ten largest clones hold roughly 4.8%. Time point of the sample: week 5, during vaccination. It was 300 ug of mutant IDH1 20-mer peptide that made up each vaccine dose, given with topical imiquimod. No cognate antigen is known for these TCRs. The specimen was PBMCs, collected from a glioma patient whose treatment included an IDH1 peptide vaccine. These receptors were taken from a man in his forties or fifties with glioma.

The V gene is TRBV6-5, the J gene TRBJ1-2; D not certain. Trimming took off 0 bases at V and 3 bases at J, with 8 bases between the two ends. Germline V gives CDR1 MNHEY, CDR2 SVGAGI. This CDR3 comprises 14 residues. The CDR3 coding sequence is TGTGCCAGCAGTTACTCGAACGGCGACTATGGCTACACCTTC. This codes for CASSYSNGDYGYTF.

This sequence joins TRBV6-1 and TRBJ2-7; the match to TRBD1 covers 7 bases. The germline V gene encodes CDR1 MNHNS and CDR2 SASEGT. This CDR3 spans 14 amino acids. With V trimmed by 6 bases and J by 1 base, 6 bases remained unmatched. This chain's CDR3 is CASSRDSLSYEQYF. The CDR3 DNA reads as TGTGCCAGCAGCCGGGACAGCCTTTCCTACGAGCAGTACTTC.

V is TRBV6-5 and J is TRBJ2-7, with 10 positions matching TRBD1. Per germline, CDR1 MNHEY and CDR2 SVGAGI. With 4 bases clipped from V and 5 bases from J, the junction kept 8 bases outside the gene matches. The CDR3 is 15 residues long. CDR3 coding DNA: TGTGCCAGCAGTTCCCCGCGGGACAGGGGTCACGAGCAGTACTTC. Translated: CASSSPRDRGHEQYF.

The chain carries TRBV9 and TRBJ1-1, with 7 positions matching TRBD1. In germline, CDR1 is SGDLS, CDR2 YYNGEE. With V trimmed by 4 bases and J by 12 bases, 18 bases remained unmatched. The CDR3 runs to 15 residues. CDR3 nucleotides: TGTGCCAGCAGCCCCGAGACAGGGTCTTTCCCTCAAACTTTCTTT. Amino acid sequence: CASSPETGSFPQTFF.

V and J are TRBV19 and TRBJ2-2; the D gene is possibly TRBD2 (5 bases). V gave up 5 bases and J gave up 0 bases, with 10 bases separating them. The CDR3 covers 15 residues. The germline V gene has CDR1 LNHDA and CDR2 SQIVND (reference sequence). CDR3 loop: CASSVSAANTGELFF. The CDR3 region has the DNA TGTGCCAGTAGTGTTAGCGCCGCGAACACCGGGGAGCTGTTTTTT.

The CDR3 spells CASSLYRRPAKTYEQYF. In DNA, the CDR3 is TGTGCCAGCAGTTTATACCGAAGGCCCGCCAAAACCTACGAGCAGTACTTC. The chain uses TRBV28 and TRBJ2-7; D unclear. The CDR3 runs to 17 residues. Trimming cost V 1 base and J 2 bases, with 18 bases left between them. Per germline, CDR1 MDHEN and CDR2 SYDVKM.